The entry that follows covers one T cell receptor (beta chain) sequence. Germline values: CDR1 ENHRY, CDR2 SYGVKD. The CDR3 totals 13 residues. J lost 4 bases, V lost 2 bases, and 1 base had no gene match. The data were obtained in a study of chronic HIV infection and antiretroviral therapy. In TCRdb, the 5' RACE reads were re-called with MiXCR into one record per CDR3 protein. This sample carries more than 40,000 distinct CDR3 sequences, about 20% of them seen once, and the ten largest clones take 2.8%. The genes are TRBV10-3 and TRBJ2-5; 7 bases align to TRBD2. The clonotype comes from an adult who had HIV and had not received antiretroviral therapy, or was an uninfected healthy control (not recorded which). Sequenced: peripheral blood. CDR3 coding DNA: TGTGCCATCAGTGAGCGGGAGGCAGAGACCCAGTACTTC. Protein sequence: CAISEREAETQYF.